Shown below are 3 T cell receptor beta chains from a single sample sequenced in a study of cytomegalovirus exposure and HLA in healthy donors. PCR primers comprised 60 Vbeta and 13 Jbeta primers. Assay used: immunoSEQ multiplex PCR; TCRdb lists only in-frame clones, some missing. The sample consists of roughly 130,000 clones, approximately 69% of them appearing once. Material: PBMCs. These TCRs come from a man aged 40-49 years in good health and CMV-seropositive.

The sample holds one count of this clone. V is TRBV28 and J is TRBJ2-7, with 7 bases matching TRBD1. The germline V gene has CDR1 MDHEN and CDR2 SYDVKM. Trimming cost V 6 bases and J 4 bases; bases outside gene matches: 9. There are 14 residues in the CDR3. The CDR3 sequence is CASRPRQGSYEQYF. Here the CDR3 DNA reads TGTGCCAGCAGGCCTCGACAGGGAAGTTACGAGCAGTACTTC.

Concerning this clone: An end of the junction does not agree with germline; a read error may underlie this. The J gene is TRBJ2-7, the V gene TRBV4-1, with a tentative D call TRBD2 (6 bases). CDR3 length: 15 residues. Germline CDR1 is MGHRA and CDR2 is YSYEKL. The CDR3 protein is CASTQSRGASYEQYF. The CDR3 DNA reads TGCGCCAGCACCCAATCGCGCGGGGCTTCCTACGAGCAGTACTTC.

The rearrangement joins TRBV30 to TRBJ2-7, with 7 bases fitting TRBD1. The germline gives CDR1 GTSNPN, CDR2 SVGIG (reference sequence). V lost 4 bases and J lost 1; bases outside the gene matches: 4. CDR3 length: 13 residues. The CDR3 loop reads CAWTPGQSYEQYF. The CDR3 nucleotides read TGTGCCTGGACCCCGGGACAGTCCTACGAGCAGTACTTC.